Listed here are 29 T cell receptor beta chains from one sample, sequenced in a study of early T cells in non-severe SARS-CoV-2 infection. TCRdb reprocessed the 5' RACE reads with MiXCR, giving one entry per CDR3 protein. The sample shows 20,000 to 25,000 distinct CDR3 sequences, about 5.1% of them seen only once. Input material: whole blood. These receptor sequences come from an adult who was a healthcare worker with PCR-confirmed SARS-CoV-2 infection or an uninfected control (not recorded which).

The gene calls are TRBV29-1 and TRBJ1-1; tentative D call: TRBD1 (5 bases). The ends were cut back, 6 bases at V and 6 bases at J, with 14 bases in the middle. Germline V CDR1 and CDR2: SQVTM, ANQGSEA. CDR3 length equals 12 residues. CDR3 nucleotide sequence: TGCAGCGTCCTCAGCCAGGGATCTGAAGCTTTCTTT. Amino acid sequence: CSVLSQGSEAFF.

This clonotype has a count of ten or more. The chain uses TRBV4-3 and TRBJ2-1, with D maybe TRBD1 (5 bases). The germline CDR1 and CDR2 sequences are LGHNA and YSLEER. This CDR3 is 17 amino acids long. V was shortened by 2 bases and J by 5 bases, with 19 bases between the two germline ends. The CDR3: CASSQSPGPDPHNEQFF. Here the CDR3 DNA reads TGCGCCAGCAGCCAAAGCCCAGGGCCCGACCCGCACAATGAGCAGTTCTTC.

In this sample, this clonotype turned up many times. This chain links TRBV6-1 with TRBJ2-3; 11 bases match TRBD2. Germline assignment: CDR1 MNHNS and CDR2 SASEGT. The CDR3 contains 14 residues. V trimming: 8 bases; J trimming: 5 bases; junction bases outside the gene matches: 6. The CDR3 DNA follows: TGTGCCAGCGATAGCGGGAGGGCCATAGATACGCAGTATTTT. Translating gives CASDSGRAIDTQYF.

To note about this clonotype: Just one base apart from a much larger clone, this may be a read error. V is TRBV7-9 and J is TRBJ1-6; a possible D gene is TRBD1 (5 bases). The V end lost 5 bases, the J end lost 7 bases, and 12 bases lay between the germline ends. The CDR3 loop spans 14 amino acids. CDR1 SEHNR and CDR2 FQNEAQ come from the germline V gene (reference sequence). For the CDR3, the DNA is TGTGCCAGCAGCATCAGCGACAGCAATTCACCCCTCCACTTT. It is translated as CASSISDSNSPLHF.

This clonotype appeared many times. The rearrangement joins TRBV12-3 or TRBV12-4 to TRBJ2-5; tentatively, D is TRBD2 (6 bases). V gave up 6 bases and J gave up 2 bases, with 16 bases separating them. CDR3 length: 15 residues. The CDR3 loop reads CASSGNSGRQETQYF. The CDR3 DNA sequence: TGTGCCAGCAGCGGAAATAGCGGACGTCAAGAGACCCAGTACTTC.

This clonotype has ten or more counts. The chain is built from TRBV10-3 and TRBJ2-7; tentative D call: TRBD1 (6 bases). The germline V gene has CDR1 ENHRY and CDR2 SYGVKD. Trimming shortened V by 3 bases and J by 3 bases, and 9 bases separated the two germline ends. The CDR3 totals 13 residues. The CDR3 here is CAISDARGYEQYF. The CDR3 DNA is TGTGCCATCAGTGACGCCAGGGGCTACGAGCAGTACTTC.

The sample holds a few counts of this clonotype. V is TRBV6-1 and J is TRBJ2-2; D uncertain. The CDR3 has 14 amino acids. Germline CDR1 MNHNS, CDR2 SASEGT. The V and J ends lost 2 bases and 2 bases respectively, with 6 bases between them. The CDR3 loop reads CASSEQQNTGELFF. The DNA for the CDR3 is TGTGCCAGCAGTGAACAACAAAACACCGGGGAGCTGTTTTTT.

This clonotype was seen repeatedly, ten times or more. This chain joins TRBV7-2 and TRBJ2-1; weak D call: TRBD1 (6 bases). V shed 5 bases and J shed 6 bases, with 17 bases lying between them. The CDR3 consists of 15 residues. Germline V gene lookup returns CDR1 SGHTA and CDR2 FQGNSA. CDR3 region: CASSLDRAYINEQFF. Written as DNA, the CDR3 is TGTGCCAGCAGCCTGGACAGAGCATACATCAATGAGCAGTTCTTC.

The rearrangement uses TRBV11-2 and TRBJ2-5; D might be TRBD2 (6 bases). The V gene's germline CDR1 is SGHAT and CDR2 FQNNGV. V was trimmed by 7 bases and J by 3 bases, leaving 18 bases between them. The CDR3 is 15 amino acids. The CDR3 loop reads CASTTATGVKETQYF. CDR3 nucleotides: TGTGCCAGCACCACAGCCACGGGGGTAAAAGAGACCCAGTACTTC. The full variable domain, in which reference TRBV11-2 and TRBJ2-5 provide the parts outside the CDR3, is EAGVAQSPRYKIIEKRQSVAFWCNPISGHATLYWYQQILGQGPKLLIQFQNNGVVDDSQLPKDRFSAERLKGVDSTLKIQPAKLEDSAVYLCASTTATGVKETQYFGPGTRLLVL.

This clonotype was picked up a small number of times. The chain is built from TRBV7-2 and TRBJ2-5; 7 bases are shared with TRBD1. Trimming at V came to 5 bases and at J to 5 bases, leaving 8 bases not matched to a gene. Germline V CDR1 and CDR2: SGHTA, FQGNSA. CDR3 size: 14 residues. The CDR3 sequence: CASSVLTGRETQYF. As DNA, the CDR3 is TGTGCCAGCAGCGTATTGACAGGGCGGGAGACCCAGTACTTC.

On this clonotype itself: A much larger clone lies one base from this, so it may be a read error. This sequence joins TRBV6-5 and TRBJ1-1; D unclear. Per the germline V gene, CDR1 is MNHEY and CDR2 is SVGAGI. V lost 2 bases and J 5 bases, leaving 12 bases between the germline ends. The CDR3 sequence is 14 residues long. This CDR3 is CASSYRLRGTEAFF. CDR3 nucleotide sequence: TGTGCCAGCAGTTACCGCCTTAGAGGGACTGAAGCTTTCTTT.

At least ten counts were recorded for this clonotype. This chain uses TRBV11-3 with TRBJ2-2; D is possibly TRBD2 (5 bases). V lost 1 base and J lost 0, with 9 bases in between. The CDR3 is 16 amino acids. Germline CDR1 and CDR2: SGHNT and YENEEA. The chain's CDR3 is CASSLVPGSNTGELFF. The DNA for the CDR3 is TGTGCCAGCAGCTTAGTACCGGGATCGAACACCGGGGAGCTGTTTTTT.

The chain uses TRBV12-3 or TRBV12-4 and TRBJ1-4; no clear D. The CDR3 length is 15 residues. V was cut by 2 bases and J by 7 bases, with 14 bases left in between. CDR3 bases: TGTGCCAGCAGTTTACGGGAAGCCGATCCTGAAAAACTGTTTTTT. Protein: CASSLREADPEKLFF.

The chain carries TRBV20-1 and TRBJ2-5; 9 bases align to TRBD1. This CDR3 region has 16 residues. Per germline, CDR1 DFQATT and CDR2 SNEGSKA (reference sequence). J was trimmed by 4 bases and V by 4 bases; bases with no gene match: 13. CDR3 loop: CSATPYGQGSLETQYF. CDR3 nucleotide sequence: TGCAGTGCTACCCCCTACGGACAGGGGTCTTTAGAGACCCAGTACTTC.

This clonotype has a count of ten or more. This rearrangement joins TRBV5-3 to TRBJ2-7, with 13 nucleotides matching TRBD2. TRBV5-3 has ORF status, its function being uncertain. J lost 2 bases, V lost 4 bases, and 15 bases had no gene match. This CDR3 has 19 residues. The chain's CDR3 is CARSLRKIPTSGRAYEQYF. As DNA, the CDR3 is TGTGCCAGAAGCCTCAGAAAGATACCAACTAGCGGGAGGGCCTACGAGCAGTACTTC.

This clonotype was recorded many times. This chain joins TRBV4-3 and TRBJ1-1, with D unresolved. V was clipped by 3 bases and J by 1 base, with 9 bases between them. The germline V gene has CDR1 LGHNA and CDR2 YSLEER. The CDR3 covers 14 residues. CDR3 DNA sequence: TGCGCCAGCAGCCAGCAAACACAGAACACTGAAGCTTTCTTT. Protein product: CASSQQTQNTEAFF.

The chain uses TRBV4-3 and TRBJ2-1; D gene uncertain. V was shortened by 4 bases and J by 10 bases, with 17 bases between the two germline ends. The germline gives CDR1 LGHNA, CDR2 YSLEER. The CDR3 is made up of 14 amino acids. In nucleotides, the CDR3 is TGCGCCAGCAGCCTAACGGGTAGAACCGAGGAGCAGTTCTTC. Translation: CASSLTGRTEEQFF.

This clonotype was observed many times. The chain combines TRBV7-9 with TRBJ2-3, with no clear D. CDR3 size: 15 residues. Looked up from germline, CDR1 is SEHNR and CDR2 is FQNEAQ (reference sequence). The ends were cut back, 2 bases at V and 0 bases at J, with 9 bases in the middle. Written as DNA, the CDR3 is TGTGCCAGCAGCTTAAGCGCAGCTAGCACAGATACGCAGTATTTT. It yields the protein CASSLSAASTDTQYF.

A few counts support this clonotype. The rearrangement joins TRBV14 to TRBJ2-2; D gene uncertain. The ends were cut back, 0 bases at V and 6 bases at J, with 20 bases in the middle. In germline, CDR1 is SGHDN, CDR2 FVKESK. This CDR3 is 18 amino acids long. The CDR3 here is CASSQDRVAWAVSGELFF. Written as DNA, the CDR3 is TGTGCCAGCAGCCAAGATCGTGTTGCTTGGGCAGTTTCCGGGGAGCTGTTTTTT. The whole variable domain, filled in from reference TRBV14 and TRBJ2-2, reads EAGVTQFPSHSVIEKGQTVTLRCDPISGHDNLYWYRRVMGKEIKFLLHFVKESKQDESGMPNNRFLAERTGGTYSTLKVQPAELEDSGVYFCASSQDRVAWAVSGELFFGEGSRLTVL.

This clonotype was detected only a few times. The chain is built from TRBV7-8 and TRBJ2-5, with 10 bases fitting TRBD2. The CDR3 is made up of 17 amino acids. Losses at the gene ends were 5 bases for V and 5 bases for J; bases not matched to a gene: 14. CDR1 is SGHVS and CDR2 is FQNEAQ in the germline V gene. Here the CDR3 reads CASSTSGLAGVKETQYF. The CDR3 DNA reads TGTGCCAGCAGCACCTCCGGGCTAGCGGGAGTGAAGGAGACCCAGTACTTC.

This clonotype was observed at least ten times. V and J are TRBV7-9 and TRBJ1-2, with TRBD1 matching 7 bases. CDR3 length equals 16 residues. Germline loops: CDR1 SEHNR, CDR2 FQNEAQ (reference sequence). The junction had 9 bases not matched to a gene; V was cut back by 4 bases and J by 1 base. The CDR3 coding sequence is TGTGCCAGCAGCTACAGGGGAACTAATTTTAACTATGGCTACACCTTC. The encoded protein is CASSYRGTNFNYGYTF.

The genes are TRBV28 and TRBJ2-5; the match to TRBD1 covers 7 bases. The V gene end was trimmed by 4 bases and the J gene end by 4 bases; junction bases not matched to a gene: 9. The V gene's germline CDR1 is MDHEN and CDR2 SYDVKM. This CDR3 is 15 amino acids long. Written as DNA, the CDR3 is TGTGCCAGCAGTTCAGGGGCGGCAGGGGGAGAGACCCAGTACTTC. It encodes CASSSGAAGGETQYF.

This clonotype was seen only a few times. The V call is TRBV9, the J call TRBJ1-2; D may be TRBD1 (6 bases). This CDR3 contains 15 residues. Germline V CDR1 and CDR2: SGDLS, YYNGEE. The germline V and J ends were trimmed by 0 bases and 2 bases, with 11 bases remaining between them. The CDR3 sequence: CASSVEGQPNYGYTF. The CDR3 nucleotides read TGTGCCAGCAGCGTAGAAGGACAGCCGAACTATGGCTACACCTTC.

The chain is built from TRBV11-1 and TRBJ2-1; the D gene is possibly TRBD2 (6 bases). The ends were cut back, 2 bases at V and 0 bases at J, with 17 bases in the middle. From germline, CDR1 is SGHAT and CDR2 FQDESV (reference sequence). The CDR3 is made up of 18 amino acids. The CDR3 nucleotides read TGTGCCAGCAGCTTATGGGACTCAAGAGGGGCCTCCTACAATGAGCAGTTCTTC. As protein: CASSLWDSRGASYNEQFF.

In this sample, this clonotype turned up many times. The V and J genes are TRBV6-6 and TRBJ2-3; possibly TRBD1 for D (6 bases). The length of the CDR3 is 15 residues. The V gene lost 4 bases and the J gene lost 0 bases, with 11 bases spanning the gap. From germline, CDR1 is MNHNY and CDR2 SVGAGI (reference sequence). The CDR3 coding sequence is TGTGCCAGCAGTTTAACAGGGAGTAGCACAGATACGCAGTATTTT. It specifies CASSLTGSSTDTQYF.

This clonotype showed up many times. The chain carries TRBV4-2 and TRBJ2-1, with 13 bases fitting TRBD2. Trimming at V came to 3 bases and at J to 5 bases, leaving 4 bases not matched to a gene. The CDR3 has 16 residues. Looked up from germline, CDR1 is LGHNA and CDR2 is YNFKEQ. The CDR3 coding sequence is TGTGCCAGCAGCCAGAGAGGACTAGCGGGAGACAATGAGCAGTTCTTC. It is translated as CASSQRGLAGDNEQFF.

This clonotype was seen only a few times. This chain uses TRBV28 with TRBJ2-6; D not resolved. Trimming removed 7 bases at V and 0 bases at J, with 10 bases between. The germline CDR1 and CDR2 sequences are MDHEN and SYDVKM. The CDR3 runs 15 residues. The CDR3 loop is CASKSYSSGANVLTF. The CDR3 nucleotides are TGTGCCAGCAAGAGTTACTCCTCTGGGGCCAACGTCCTGACTTTC.

This clonotype has more than one count but fewer than ten. A junction boundary mismatches the germline segment, possibly from a read error. V usage is TRBV7-7 and J usage is TRBJ2-3; possibly TRBD1 for D (5 bases). Germline V gene data show CDR1 as SSHAT and CDR2 as FNYEAQ (reference sequence). The CDR3 contains 14 residues. CDR3 protein: CASSLDKIATTQYF. The CDR3 DNA reads TGTGCTAGCAGCTTGGACAAAATCGCCACTACGCAGTATTTT.

In this sample, this clonotype turned up many times. The gene calls are TRBV4-1 and TRBJ2-7; 7 bases align to TRBD2. The V gene end was trimmed by 1 base and the J gene end by 4 bases; junction bases not matched to a gene: 7. The CDR3 length is 15 residues. In germline, CDR1 is MGHRA, CDR2 YSYEKL. In DNA, the CDR3 is TGCGCCAGCAGCCAAGGGGCTCTAGCGGATTACGAGCAGTACTTC. Translating it yields CASSQGALADYEQYF.